The rows below give T cell receptor beta chains drawn from one sample of a study of T-cell reconstitution after alpha-beta-depleted transplantation in children. TCRdb re-called the PCR reads through MiXCR, storing one row per CDR3 protein. Found here are 15,000 to 20,000 distinct CDR3 sequences, over 10% of them singletons; the top ten hold 71%. Sample: PBMCs, mostly from graft donor cells, taken 180 days after TCRalphabeta/CD19-depleted stem cell transplant. Receptors were obtained from a boy in the first two years of life who had a stem cell transplant for Wiskott-Aldrich syndrome, so the T cells may come from the graft donor. The conserved cysteine and the conserved F or W are not part of the CDR3 here.

TRBV5-1 | ASSSGTGEETQY
TRBV28 | ATNIVGKTQY
TRBV20-1 | SAASGPQETQY
TRBV10-2 | ASSDPGTNTYEQY
TRBV5-1 | ASSLGLAGAYEQY
TRBV28 | ASSPPTSLFPGELF
TRBV12-3/TRBV12-4 | ASTGPYNTDTQY
TRBV28 | ASLGTGTGSFEQY
TRBV9 | ASSPRDRDYEQY
TRBV19 | ASSLYDRGRDEQF
TRBV7-9 | ASSLTRVASTDTQY
TRBV18 | ASSQQPFEAF
TRBV10-1 | ASSRGRTDTQY
TRBV5-5 | ASSLVPAYEQY
TRBV5-1 | ASSLVQGAGGTEAF
TRBV4-2 | ASSQDRGLAEDEQF
TRBV20-1 | SASGVLAVYNEQF
TRBV29-1 | SVESLDLGYEQY
TRBV20-1 | SATTREQDSGANVLT
TRBV19 | ASSIARGLDTGELF
TRBV18 | ASSRTKGTGVKRYEQY
TRBV11-2 | ASSFDSGAYNEQF
TRBV5-1 | ASSLRDGAYNEQF
TRBV20-1 | SARDWVWKTQY
TRBV5-1 | ASSLEGTDKNIQY
TRBV5-1 | ASSLLVPNTGELF
TRBV6-1 | VSTRGRQAYEQY
TRBV7-9 | ASSSTSGAYEQY
TRBV10-3 | AITWGRGQETQY
TRBV5-6 | ASSYTGRGNKPQH
TRBV2 | ASSEEYNSPLH
TRBV11-2 | ASSLSLAYNEQF
TRBV25-1 | ASSGYGGPTNSPLH
TRBV5-1 | ASSLVRVEEDTQY
TRBV29-1 | SGEGHSYNEQF
TRBV5-1 | ASSWTADRVYEQF
TRBV30 | AWSVRAGQF
TRBV4-1 | ASSQDSDRGIFGELF
TRBV5-1 | ASSIAAIRTHTEAF
TRBV5-1 | ASSLGQGNSPLH
TRBV20-1 | SAIGGVNEQF
TRBV2 | ASSGPDTSYGYT
TRBV3-1 | ASSQDHRKYGELF
TRBV30 | AWSDFGRHEQY
TRBV18 | ASSPSSPLSSYEQY
TRBV5-1 | ASSLSGGVETDTQY
TRBV28 | ASSLWIAGEQY